This T cell receptor (beta chain) comes out of a study of T cell responses to AZD1222 COVID-19 vaccine. Findings and limits, study-wide: Donors were chiefly white British, with a greater number of females, and clonal diversity was perhaps underestimated.

This CDR3 is built from 13 residues. Trimming took off 0 bases at V and 2 bases at J, with 7 bases between the two ends. Germline loops: CDR1 GTSNPN, CDR2 SVGIG (reference sequence). Measured with immunoSEQ multiplex PCR; TCRdb has only the in-frame clones, and not every one. Of fewer than 150,000 clones detected, 90% appear once; the ten largest clones hold around 3.6%. Regarding this clone: Antigen unknown.

This receptor was identified in an adult in good health. Sequenced here: peripheral blood, sampled on day 0 of AZD1222 vaccination. The genes are TRBV30 and TRBJ1-2; D unresolved. The CDR3 nucleotides read TGTGCCTGGAGTGTAATTGGGAACTATGGCTACACCTTC. It translates to CAWSVIGNYGYTF.